The present T cell receptor (beta chain) was sequenced within a study of vaccination effects on CD4 cells after COVID-19. The ViraFEST assay expanded antigen-specific CD4+ T cells with viral peptide pools before sequencing. Once cultured for more than nine days, the cells underwent separation to obtain CD4+ T cells. Each vaccine recipient was nucleocapsid antibody negative and had no prior SARS-CoV-2 infection. It was on days 3 and 7 that half the medium was replaced with IL-2 medium. Remarks on this clone: Antigen specificity is unknown.

The CDR3 consists of 13 residues. The ends were cut back, 2 bases at V and 0 bases at J, with 5 bases in the middle. Germline V gives CDR1 MDHEN, CDR2 SYDVKM. The method was immunoSEQ multiplex PCR; TCRdb's version includes in-frame clones alone and lacks a portion of them. The data hold tens of thousands of clones, with around 66% observed a single time. The specimen was CD4+ T cells from PBMCs cultured with HCoV-OC43 spike peptides, collected before COVID-19 vaccination. Regarding subset: HCoV-OC43 spike overlapping peptide pool stimulation. The receptor comes from a human donor who received a COVID-19 vaccine. This chain joins TRBV28 and TRBJ2-7; D gene ambiguous. The CDR3 DNA is TGTGCCAGCAGTTTACTCAGCTCCTACGAGCAGTACTTC. Translated: CASSLLSSYEQYF.